This T cell receptor beta chain comes out of a study of early T cells in non-severe SARS-CoV-2 infection (TCRdb year 2021). At the level of the whole study: TCR sequencing used bulk RNA from unsorted whole blood, so alpha and beta chains could not be paired.

What the authors observed across the whole study: VDJdb matching was skewed toward anti-spike CD8 responses, so virus-specific expansions were likely underestimated and private and CD4 specificities were missed.

A word on this clonotype: Its antigen is not yet known. No clone much larger than this one lies a single base away; base qualities are absent.

V is clipped by 4 bases and J by 0 bases, and the sequence between their germline boundaries is 13 bases long. Sequences SGHDN (CDR1) and FVKESK (CDR2) are obtained from the germline V gene. The CDR3 runs 17 amino acids, cysteine and phenylalanine included. Solely the CDR3 DNA is kept, with 51 bases framed from the first base. A case-control design nested within a healthcare worker cohort in London, UK, was used, with weekly nasopharyngeal swab PCR tests and blood sampling performed. Healthcare workers were enrolled in the week of the UK lockdown, from 23 to 31 March 2020, and were followed every week for up to roughly 16 weeks. The library was obtained by 5' RACE. Instrument on record: NextSeq 500. To correct for sequencing error and PCR bias, the TCR library protocol tagged individual cDNA molecules with unique molecular identifiers. Both TCR alpha and beta chains were sequenced, and tight co-correlation was observed between alpha and beta sequence abundances in each sample. For the original study's pipeline: Decombinator V4 was used to perform V gene, J gene and CDR3 annotation of TCR sequences. Expanded TCRs were defined as changing significantly between any two time points under a Poisson model with p below 0.0001. TCR abundances were normalised to the total number of TCRs sequenced in each sample and reported as counts per million. TRAV1-2 paired with TRAJ12, TRAJ20 or TRAJ33 defined MAIT TCRs, while TRAV10 paired with TRAJ18 defined iNKT TCRs. VDJdb, accessed 1 November 2021, was searched for CMV, EBV and SARS-CoV-2 annotated TCRs, excluding TCRs annotated for multiple antigens. The public reads were quality trimmed at Q25 with fastp and then assembled into clones with MiXCR by TCRdb, keeping productive beta chains. Rows matching on CDR3 protein sequence are summarized as one entry with the most common DNA and genes. TCRdb's processing, not the study's, gives the V and J calls here. Across this sample there are under 50,000 distinct CDR3 sequences, with approximately 5.6% seen only once. Jointly, the top ten make up about 5% of the sample.

The receptor was isolated from an adult who was a healthcare worker with PCR-confirmed SARS-CoV-2 infection or an uninfected control (not recorded which). The material sequenced was whole blood. This receptor chain uses TRBV14 and TRBJ2-6, with a tentative D gene TRBD1 over 5 matching bases. The CDR3 protein: CASSLSTGISGANVLTF. The nucleotide sequence is given as TGTGCCAGCAGCCTGAGCACAGGAATCTCTGGGGCCAACGTCCTGACTTTC.